The 21 T cell receptor beta chains below were found in one sample sequenced in a study of blood T cell repertoires in COVID-19. Clones were sequenced by immunoSEQ multiplex PCR, and TCRdb holds only the in-frame ones, with some missing. Seen here are more than 140,000 clones, roughly 84% observed once, and the top ten hold about 6.8%. What was sequenced was peripheral blood. The receptors here all came from a woman between 45 and 60 years old in a cohort sampled during active or convalescent COVID-19.

The rearrangement joins TRBV6-5 to TRBJ2-7, with D possibly matching TRBD1 (6 bases). The CDR3 spans 16 residues. The germline V gene encodes CDR1 MNHEY and CDR2 SVGAGI. The V and J ends lost 2 bases and 0 bases respectively, with 14 bases between them. The CDR3 region is CASSYGDRLSSYEQYF. The CDR3 nucleotides are TGTGCCAGCAGTTACGGAGACAGGTTAAGCTCCTACGAGCAGTACTTC.

The genes are TRBV5-4 and TRBJ2-1; 10 nucleotides match TRBD2. The V gene end was trimmed by 4 bases and the J gene end by 2 bases; junction bases not matched to a gene: 9. Looked up from germline, CDR1 is SGHNT and CDR2 is YYREEE (reference sequence). This CDR3 is built from 17 residues. CDR3 nucleotides: TGTGCCAGCAGCAGAAATAGCGGGGGGTCAACCTACAATGAGCAGTTCTTC. Translation: CASSRNSGGSTYNEQFF. The complete variable domain, with remaining parts taken from reference TRBV5-4 and TRBJ2-1, reads ETGVTQSPTHLIKTRGQQVTLRCSSQSGHNTVSWYQQALGQGPQFIFQYYREEENGRGNFPPRFSGLQFPNYSSELNVNALELDDSALYLCASSRNSGGSTYNEQFFGPGTRLTVL.

The V gene is TRBV7-8, the J gene TRBJ1-6; D perhaps matches TRBD1 (5 bases). Germline values: CDR1 SGHVS, CDR2 FQNEAQ. The length of the CDR3 is 16 residues. V was pared by 4 bases and J by 9 bases, with 19 bases between. The CDR3 coding sequence is TGTGCCAGCAGCTGGGGAGGACCGGGACGGGCTTCACCCCTCCACTTT. Translating it yields CASSWGGPGRASPLHF.

V is TRBV7-6 and J is TRBJ1-1; TRBD1 matches at 8 bases. Germline CDR1 and CDR2: SGHVS and FNYEAQ. The CDR3 totals 14 residues. Trimming at V came to 4 bases and at J to 3 bases, leaving 4 bases not matched to a gene. In DNA, the CDR3 is TGTGCCAGCAGCTCGACAGGGGCCTACACTGAAGCTTTCTTT. Translating gives CASSSTGAYTEAFF.

The J gene is TRBJ1-6, the V gene TRBV7-9; 8 bases map to TRBD1. The germline V gene encodes CDR1 SEHNR and CDR2 FQNEAQ (reference sequence). After removal of 6 bases from V and 9 bases from J, the junction contained 10 bases not matched to a gene. The CDR3 sequence is 15 residues long. The CDR3 DNA sequence: TGTGCCAGCAGTCCCGCCCCTACAGGGGGTTCACCCCTCCACTTT. Translated, it gives CASSPAPTGGSPLHF.

The chain recombines TRBV6-6 with TRBJ2-2; 8 bases match TRBD1. Unmatched junction bases numbered 9, after V lost 6 bases and J lost 3 bases. The CDR3 runs to 16 residues. Germline lookup yields CDR1 MNHNY and CDR2 SVGAGI (reference sequence). Here the CDR3 DNA reads TGTGCCAGCAGCCTCGACAGGGGTCGGGACACCGGGGAGCTGTTTTTT. Its translation: CASSLDRGRDTGELFF.

The CDR3 spells CSASSRGAKRGYTF. CDR3 nucleotide sequence: TGCAGTGCTAGTAGCAGGGGCGCTAAGAGAGGCTACACCTTC. J is TRBJ1-2 and V is TRBV20-1; possible D gene TRBD1, 6 bases. The length of the CDR3 is 14 residues. Trimming cost V 3 bases and J 8 bases, with 19 bases left between them. Germline assignment: CDR1 DFQATT and CDR2 SNEGSKA (reference sequence).

This clone was seen only once. V gene TRBV5-1 combines with J gene TRBJ1-5; D not resolved. Between the trimmed V and J ends, which lost 0 bases and 4 bases, there was a span of 8 bases. Germline loops: CDR1 SGHRS, CDR2 YFSETQ. The CDR3 sequence is 14 residues long. The chain's CDR3 is CASSLGEENQPQHF. The CDR3 DNA sequence: TGCGCCAGCAGCTTGGGTGAGGAGAATCAGCCCCAGCATTTT.

V is TRBV5-6 and J is TRBJ2-7, with 7 nucleotides matching TRBD1. This CDR3 is built from 14 residues. The V gene's germline CDR1 is SGHDT and CDR2 YYEEEE. Losses at the gene ends were 5 bases for V and 3 bases for J; bases not matched to a gene: 8. CDR3 in amino acids: CASRKEGGVYEQYF. The CDR3 nucleotides read TGTGCCAGCAGAAAGGAAGGGGGCGTCTACGAGCAGTACTTC.

The V gene is TRBV18, the J gene TRBJ2-3, with D unresolved. With 0 bases removed from V and 2 bases from J, the gap between germline ends came to 12 bases. CDR1 and CDR2 from the germline V gene are KGHSH and LQKENI. CDR3 length: 16 residues. The CDR3 sequence is CASSPPPGEATDTQYF. The CDR3 DNA reads TGTGCCAGCTCACCACCTCCCGGCGAGGCCACAGATACGCAGTATTTT.

V is TRBV7-3 and J is TRBJ2-7; TRBD1 matches 8 bases. The junction had 6 bases not matched to a gene; V was cut back by 5 bases and J by 3 bases. CDR1 and CDR2 (germline): SGHTA, FQGTGA. This CDR3 has 14 amino acids. This CDR3 is CASSPGTGIYEQYF. The CDR3 DNA reads TGTGCCAGCAGCCCAGGGACAGGTATCTACGAGCAGTACTTC.

The V and J genes are TRBV7-8 and TRBJ2-6, with a possible D match to TRBD1 (6 bases). Germline values: CDR1 SGHVS, CDR2 FQNEAQ. The V and J ends lost 5 bases and 2 bases respectively, with 16 bases between them. The CDR3 sequence is 17 residues long. The CDR3 DNA sequence: TGTGCCAGCAGCGCTTGGGACACCGGCGCTGGGGCCAACGTCCTGACTTTC. Translated, it gives CASSAWDTGAGANVLTF.

This chain links TRBV11-3 with TRBJ2-7, with 10 bases that match TRBD1. V was clipped by 4 bases and J by 6 bases; unmatched bases: 6. Germline CDR1 is SGHNT and CDR2 is YENEEA. The CDR3 has 14 amino acids. CDR3 nucleotides: TGTGCCAGCAGCTCCGGACAGGGGGGAAGCGAGCAGTACTTC. Its translation is CASSSGQGGSEQYF. Full variable domain (remainder filled in from reference TRBV11-3 and TRBJ2-7): EAGVVQSPRYKIIEKKQPVAFWCNPISGHNTLYWYLQNLGQGPELLIRYENEEAVDDSQLPKDRFSAERLKGVDSTLKIQPAELGDSAVYLCASSSGQGGSEQYFGPGTRLTVT.

The chain couples TRBV19 to TRBJ2-1; 10 bases are a match to TRBD1. The J segment lost 8 bases and the V segment lost 6 bases, leaving 4 bases of the junction unmatched. Germline V gives CDR1 LNHDA, CDR2 SQIVND (reference sequence). This CDR3 has 13 amino acids. The CDR3 DNA reads TGTGCCAGTAGCCGGGACAGGGGTTATGAGCAGTTCTTC. Translated: CASSRDRGYEQFF. Filled out from reference TRBV19 and TRBJ2-1, the complete variable domain reads DGGITQSPKYLFRKEGQNVTLSCEQNLNHDAMYWYRQDPGQGLRLIYYSQIVNDFQKGDIAEGYSVSREKKESFPLTVTSAQKNPTAFYLCASSRDRGYEQFFGPGTRLTVL.

The rearrangement uses TRBV29-1 and TRBJ2-2, with D possibly matching TRBD1 (6 bases). This CDR3 contains 13 residues. Per the germline V gene, CDR1 is SQVTM and CDR2 is ANQGSEA. V was shortened by 6 bases and J by 5 bases, with 13 bases between the two germline ends. The CDR3 spells CSVGTQGTGELFF. CDR3 DNA: TGCAGCGTCGGTACACAGGGAACCGGGGAGCTGTTTTTT.

The rearrangement links TRBV27 to TRBJ2-2, with 9 bases fitting TRBD2. Trimming at V came to 5 bases and at J to 0 bases, leaving 4 bases not matched to a gene. The CDR3 contains 16 residues. From germline, CDR1 is MNHEY and CDR2 SMNVEV (reference sequence). DNA for the CDR3: TGTGCCAGCAGTGGCCCTAGCGGGGCGAACACCGGGGAGCTGTTTTTT. Protein sequence: CASSGPSGANTGELFF.

The rearrangement uses TRBV5-1 and TRBJ1-2, with D hard to call. Germline V lookup: CDR1 SGHRS, CDR2 YFSETQ. CDR3 length equals 13 residues. V lost 4 bases, J lost 5 bases, and 12 bases lay in between. CDR3 in amino acids: CASSPGLNYGYTF. The CDR3 region has the DNA TGCGCCAGCAGCCCGGGTCTGAATTATGGCTACACCTTC.

The rearrangement joins TRBV19 to TRBJ1-2, with D perhaps TRBD1 (6 bases). CDR3 length: 15 amino acids. Per germline, CDR1 LNHDA and CDR2 SQIVND (reference sequence). Trimming shortened V by 5 bases and J by 4 bases, and 17 bases separated the two germline ends. Here the CDR3 reads CASSLRDKGRYGYTF. In DNA, the CDR3 is TGTGCCAGTAGTCTAAGGGACAAGGGACGCTATGGCTACACCTTC.

V is TRBV5-1 and J is TRBJ1-2; 7 bases match TRBD1. This CDR3 has 13 residues. Unmatched junction bases numbered 3, after V lost 3 bases and J lost 4 bases. In germline, CDR1 is SGHRS, CDR2 YFSETQ. CDR3: CASSSGQRYGYTF. CDR3 in DNA: TGCGCCAGCAGCTCGGGACAGCGCTATGGCTACACCTTC.

The chain links TRBV5-8 to TRBJ2-7; D might be TRBD1 (6 bases). The germline V gene has CDR1 SGHTS and CDR2 YDEGEE. CDR3 length: 13 amino acids. Trimming shortened V by 4 bases and J by 6 bases, and 14 bases separated the two germline ends. In nucleotides, the CDR3 is TGTGCCAGCAGCCGACAGGCCATGGGCGAGCAGTACTTC. It specifies CASSRQAMGEQYF.

The CDR3 is CASSYESTFNRATQYF. The CDR3 coding sequence is TGTGCCAGCAGTTACGAATCCACTTTTAACAGGGCTACGCAGTATTTT. The chain joins TRBV6-6 to TRBJ2-3; D may be TRBD1 (6 bases). In germline, CDR1 is MNHNY, CDR2 SVGAGI (reference sequence). V was trimmed by 2 bases and J by 8 bases, leaving 20 bases between them. This CDR3 is 16 amino acids long.